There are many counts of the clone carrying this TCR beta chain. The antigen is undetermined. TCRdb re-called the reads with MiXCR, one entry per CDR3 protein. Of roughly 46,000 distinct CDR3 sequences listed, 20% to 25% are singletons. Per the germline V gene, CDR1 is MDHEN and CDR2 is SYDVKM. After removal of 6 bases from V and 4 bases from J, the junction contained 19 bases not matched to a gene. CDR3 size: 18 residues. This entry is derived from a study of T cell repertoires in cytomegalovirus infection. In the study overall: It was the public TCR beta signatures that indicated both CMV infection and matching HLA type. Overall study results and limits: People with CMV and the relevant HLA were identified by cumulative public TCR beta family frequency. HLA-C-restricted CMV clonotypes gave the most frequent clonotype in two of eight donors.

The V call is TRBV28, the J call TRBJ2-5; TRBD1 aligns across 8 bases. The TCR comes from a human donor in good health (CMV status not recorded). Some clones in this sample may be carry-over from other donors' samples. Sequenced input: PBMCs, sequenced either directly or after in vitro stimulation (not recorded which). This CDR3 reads CASSPRPGQGEGVETQYF. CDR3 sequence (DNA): TGTGCCAGCAGCCCCCGGCCCGGACAGGGTGAGGGAGTAGAGACCCAGTACTTC.